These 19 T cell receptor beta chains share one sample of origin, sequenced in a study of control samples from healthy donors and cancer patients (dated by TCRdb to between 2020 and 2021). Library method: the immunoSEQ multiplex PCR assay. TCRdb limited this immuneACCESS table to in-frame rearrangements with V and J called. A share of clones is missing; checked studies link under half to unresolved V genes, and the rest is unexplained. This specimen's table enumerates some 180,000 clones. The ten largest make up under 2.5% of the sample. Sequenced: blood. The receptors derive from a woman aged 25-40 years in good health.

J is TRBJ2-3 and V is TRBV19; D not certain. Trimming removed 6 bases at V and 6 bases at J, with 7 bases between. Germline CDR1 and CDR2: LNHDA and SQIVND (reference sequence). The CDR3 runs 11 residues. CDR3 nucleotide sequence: TGTGCCAGTAGCATACCCGATACGCAGTATTTT. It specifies CASSIPDTQYF. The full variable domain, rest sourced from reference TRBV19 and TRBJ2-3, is DGGITQSPKYLFRKEGQNVTLSCEQNLNHDAMYWYRQDPGQGLRLIYYSQIVNDFQKGDIAEGYSVSREKKESFPLTVTSAQKNPTAFYLCASSIPDTQYFGPGTRLTVL.

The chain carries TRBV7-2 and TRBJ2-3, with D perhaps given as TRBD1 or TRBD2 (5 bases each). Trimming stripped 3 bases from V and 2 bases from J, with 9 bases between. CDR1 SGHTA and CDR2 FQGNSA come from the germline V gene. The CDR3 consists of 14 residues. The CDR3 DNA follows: TGTGCCAGCAGCTTTGGGACCTTCACAGATACGCAGTATTTT. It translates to CASSFGTFTDTQYF.

CDR3 residues: CASSPRNPPRDGYTF. CDR3 nucleotide sequence: TGCGCCAGCAGCCCGAGAAATCCGCCGCGGGACGGCTACACCTTC. The V call is TRBV4-1, the J call TRBJ1-2, with D possibly being TRBD1 (5 bases). CDR3 length equals 15 residues. Trimming stripped 4 bases from V and 8 bases from J, with 20 bases between. Germline CDR1 and CDR2: MGHRA and YSYEKL.

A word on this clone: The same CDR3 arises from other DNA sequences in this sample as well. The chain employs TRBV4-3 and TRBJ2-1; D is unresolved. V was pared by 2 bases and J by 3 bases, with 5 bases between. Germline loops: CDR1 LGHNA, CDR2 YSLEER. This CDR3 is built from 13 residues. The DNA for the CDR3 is TGCGCCAGCAGCCAACAGGACTACAATGAGCAGTTCTTC. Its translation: CASSQQDYNEQFF.

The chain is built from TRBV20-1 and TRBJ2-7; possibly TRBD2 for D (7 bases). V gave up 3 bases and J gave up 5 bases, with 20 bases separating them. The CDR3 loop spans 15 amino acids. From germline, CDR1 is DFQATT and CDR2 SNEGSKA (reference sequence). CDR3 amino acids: CSASRGGASLHEQYF. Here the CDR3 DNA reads TGCAGTGCTAGTAGGGGGGGGGCATCCCTCCACGAGCAGTACTTC.

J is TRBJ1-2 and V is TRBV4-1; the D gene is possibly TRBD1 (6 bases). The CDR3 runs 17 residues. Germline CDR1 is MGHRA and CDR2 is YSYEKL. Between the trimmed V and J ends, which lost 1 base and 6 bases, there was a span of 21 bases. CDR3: CASSQGGFGGQRNGYTF. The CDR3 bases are TGCGCCAGCAGCCAAGGCGGGTTCGGGGGGCAGAGGAATGGCTACACCTTC.

CDR3: CATTKGDTIPGNEQFF. The CDR3 DNA reads as TGTGCCACCACGAAGGGGGACACCATTCCGGGGAATGAGCAGTTCTTC. The chain uses TRBV15 and TRBJ2-1; D possibly corresponds to TRBD1 (6 bases). The CDR3 runs 16 residues. Trimming took off 7 bases at V and 7 bases at J, with 23 bases between the two ends. Germline CDR1 reads LNHNV; CDR2 reads YYDKDF (reference sequence). The complete variable domain, with remaining parts taken from reference TRBV15 and TRBJ2-1, reads DAMVIQNPRYQVTQFGKPVTLSCSQTLNHNVMYWYQQKSSQAPKLLFHYYDKDFNNEADTPDNFQSRRPNTSFCFLDIRSPGLGDTAMYLCATTKGDTIPGNEQFFGPGTRLTVL.

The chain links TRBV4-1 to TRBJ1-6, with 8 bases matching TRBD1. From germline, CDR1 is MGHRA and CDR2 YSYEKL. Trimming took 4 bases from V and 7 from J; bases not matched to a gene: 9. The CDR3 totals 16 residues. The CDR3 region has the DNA TGCGCCAGCAGCCCTGAGGCAGGGGGCTCAAATTCACCCCTCCACTTT. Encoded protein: CASSPEAGGSNSPLHF.

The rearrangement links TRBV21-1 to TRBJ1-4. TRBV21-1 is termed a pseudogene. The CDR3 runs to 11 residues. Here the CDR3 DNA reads TGTGCCAGCAAACTCCCTCGTGGGCTGTTTTTT. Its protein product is CASKLPRGLFF.

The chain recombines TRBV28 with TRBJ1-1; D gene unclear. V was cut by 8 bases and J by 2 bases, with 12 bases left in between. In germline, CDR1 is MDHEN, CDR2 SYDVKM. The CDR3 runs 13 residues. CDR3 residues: CASASGVNTEAFF. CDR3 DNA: TGTGCCAGCGCCTCCGGGGTAAACACTGAAGCTTTCTTT.

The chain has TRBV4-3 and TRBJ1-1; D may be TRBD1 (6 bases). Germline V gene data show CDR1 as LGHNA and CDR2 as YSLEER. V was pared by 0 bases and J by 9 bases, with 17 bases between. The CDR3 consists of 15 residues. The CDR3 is CASSQDRSGAFQAFF. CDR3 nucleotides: TGCGCCAGCAGCCAAGATAGGTCAGGGGCCTTTCAAGCTTTCTTT.

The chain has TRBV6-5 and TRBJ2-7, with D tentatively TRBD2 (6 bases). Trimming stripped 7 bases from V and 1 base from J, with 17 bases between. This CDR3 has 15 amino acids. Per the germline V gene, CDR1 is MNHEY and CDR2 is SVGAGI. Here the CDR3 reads CASTLRTGRSYEQYF. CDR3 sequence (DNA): TGTGCCAGCACACTACGAACGGGGAGGTCCTACGAGCAGTACTTC.

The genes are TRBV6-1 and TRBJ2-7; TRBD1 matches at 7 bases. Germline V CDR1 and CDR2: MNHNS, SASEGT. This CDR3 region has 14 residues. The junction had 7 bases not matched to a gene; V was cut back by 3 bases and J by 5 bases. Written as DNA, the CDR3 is TGTGCCAGCAGTGACAGGGGGTTCACCGACGAGCAGTACTTC. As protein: CASSDRGFTDEQYF.

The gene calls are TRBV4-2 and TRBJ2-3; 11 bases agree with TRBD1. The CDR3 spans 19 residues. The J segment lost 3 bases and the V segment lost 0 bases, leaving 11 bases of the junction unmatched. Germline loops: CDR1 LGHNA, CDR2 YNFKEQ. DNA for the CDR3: TGTGCCAGCAGCCAAGATTTGTTTTTGGGGGACAGGGGGACAGATACGCAGTATTTT. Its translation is CASSQDLFLGDRGTDTQYF.

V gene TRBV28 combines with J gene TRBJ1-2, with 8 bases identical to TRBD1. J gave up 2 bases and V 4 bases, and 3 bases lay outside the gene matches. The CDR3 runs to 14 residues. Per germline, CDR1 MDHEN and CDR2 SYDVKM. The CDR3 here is CASSSGQGNYGYTF. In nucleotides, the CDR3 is TGTGCCAGCAGTTCCGGACAGGGCAACTATGGCTACACCTTC.

CDR3: CASRKGQGSGYTF. CDR3 coding DNA: TGTGCCAGCAGGAAGGGACAGGGAAGTGGCTACACCTTC. J is TRBJ1-2 and V is TRBV2, with 9 bases fitting TRBD1. In germline, CDR1 is SNHLY, CDR2 FYNNEI. The CDR3 sequence is 13 residues long. V lost 6 bases to trimming and J lost 7 bases; unmatched junction nucleotides: 6.

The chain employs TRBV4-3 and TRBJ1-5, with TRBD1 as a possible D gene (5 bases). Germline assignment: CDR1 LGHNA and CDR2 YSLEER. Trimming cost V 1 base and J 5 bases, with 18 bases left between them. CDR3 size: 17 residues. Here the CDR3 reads CASSQGEKGFYHQPQHF. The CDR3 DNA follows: TGCGCCAGCAGCCAAGGGGAAAAGGGGTTCTACCATCAGCCCCAGCATTTT.

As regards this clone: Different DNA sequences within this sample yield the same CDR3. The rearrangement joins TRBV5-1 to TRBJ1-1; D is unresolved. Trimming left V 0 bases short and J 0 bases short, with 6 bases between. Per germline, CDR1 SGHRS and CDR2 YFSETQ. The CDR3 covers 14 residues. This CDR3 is CASSLDRLNTEAFF. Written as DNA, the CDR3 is TGCGCCAGCAGCTTGGACAGATTGAACACTGAAGCTTTCTTT.

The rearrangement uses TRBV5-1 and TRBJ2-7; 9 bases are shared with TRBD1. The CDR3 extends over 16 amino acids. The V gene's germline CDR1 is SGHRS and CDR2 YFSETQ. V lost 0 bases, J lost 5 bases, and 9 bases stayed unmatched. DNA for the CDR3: TGCGCCAGCAGCTTGGCATACAGGGGGCGGGACCACGAGCAGTACTTC. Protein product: CASSLAYRGRDHEQYF. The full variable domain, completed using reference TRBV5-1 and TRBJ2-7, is KAGVTQTPRYLIKTRGQQVTLSCSPISGHRSVSWYQQTPGQGLQFLFEYFSETQRNKGNFPGRFSGRQFSNSRSEMNVSTLELGDSALYLCASSLAYRGRDHEQYFGPGTRLTVT.